This T cell receptor beta chain was retrieved from a study of T-cell reconstitution after alpha-beta-depleted transplantation in children. Construction of the TCRbeta library involved unique molecular identifiers. MiXCR was run by TCRdb on the PCR reads, yielding one entry per CDR3 protein. The table has approximately 640,000 distinct CDR3 sequences, approximately 16% seen once. Trimming cost V 0 bases and J 5 bases, with 12 bases left between them. This CDR3 has 15 amino acids. The germline gives CDR1 SGHRS, CDR2 YFSETQ. This sequence originates from a human donor who donated a stem cell graft to a child with acute myeloid leukemia. The sample was PBMCs from the stem cell graft donor, taken from the stem cell graft. This sequence joins TRBV5-1 and TRBJ1-3, with unresolved D. CDR3 nucleotides: TGCGCCAGCAGCTTGGAAGGAGCACGGAGAAACACCATATATTTT. It specifies CASSLEGARRNTIYF.